The 15 T cell receptor beta chains below were found in one sample sequenced in a study of blood T cell repertoires in COVID-19 (dated by TCRdb to 2020 to 2021). Libraries were made using the immunoSEQ multiplex PCR assay. The immuneACCESS repertoire file appears here via TCRdb, limited to in-frame rearrangements. These files lack a portion of the clones; in checked studies, under half of the deficit traces to unresolved V genes, and the cause of the others is not known. Present in this sample are some 120,000 clones, more than 70% of which were seen just once. The ten largest clonotypes hold around 4.7% of the sample. The sequenced sample was peripheral blood. All receptors derive from a human donor in a cohort sampled during active COVID-19.

This chain uses TRBV15 with TRBJ1-3, with unresolved D. The CDR3 runs 16 residues. Germline-derived CDR1 and CDR2 are LNHNV and YYDKDF (reference sequence). V was trimmed by 0 bases and J by 1 base, leaving 10 bases between them. The CDR3 DNA reads as TGTGCCACCAGCAGAGATCTAGCAGGATCTGGAAACACCATATATTTT. This gives the protein CATSRDLAGSGNTIYF.

This clone has a handful of counts. This chain connects TRBV6-1 to TRBJ1-1; D is ambiguous. Trimming pared 2 bases from V and 1 base from J, leaving 5 bases between. Germline loops: CDR1 MNHNS, CDR2 SASEGT. This CDR3 has 13 amino acids. The CDR3 region has the DNA TGTGCCAGCAGTGAACACAAGAACACTGAAGCTTTCTTT. It yields the protein CASSEHKNTEAFF.

This chain uses TRBV12-3 or TRBV12-4 with TRBJ1-2, with D uncertain. Trimming removed 3 bases from V and 5 bases from J, with 7 bases in between. The CDR3 runs 12 residues. In DNA form, the CDR3 reads TGTGCCAGCAGTTTTGGCCTTTATGGCTACACCTTC. Amino acids: CASSFGLYGYTF.

This clone occurred a few times. The chain uses TRBV6-1 and TRBJ2-6; D is ambiguous. Germline V CDR1 and CDR2: MNHNS, SASEGT. The CDR3 runs 15 residues. The V gene lost 2 bases and the J gene lost 4 bases, with 9 bases spanning the gap. In DNA, the CDR3 is TGTGCCAGCAGTGAACAGGCTACCGGGGCCAACGTCCTGACTTTC. Amino acids: CASSEQATGANVLTF.

The rearrangement links TRBV5-4 to TRBJ2-6, with D tentatively TRBD2 (5 bases). V was cut by 4 bases and J by 4 bases, with 18 bases left in between. Germline CDR1 reads SGHNT; CDR2 reads YYREEE (reference sequence). This CDR3 has 17 residues. CDR3 residues: CASSLNRLSGGANVLTF. Here the CDR3 DNA reads TGTGCCAGCAGCCTGAACCGTCTTTCGGGGGGGGCCAACGTCCTGACTTTC.

This rearrangement joins TRBV9 to TRBJ2-3; 9 nucleotides agree with TRBD2. V gave up 2 bases and J gave up 2 bases; unmatched junction bases: 6. This CDR3 spans 16 amino acids. Germline V gives CDR1 SGDLS, CDR2 YYNGEE. CDR3 residues: CASSVGGGRATDTQYF. The CDR3 bases are TGTGCCAGCAGCGTGGGGGGCGGGAGGGCCACAGATACGCAGTATTTT.

The genes are TRBV5-8 and TRBJ1-2, with a tentative D call TRBD1 (6 bases). V shed 4 bases and J shed 4 bases, with 8 bases lying between them. CDR3 size: 12 residues. CDR1 is SGHTS, CDR2 YDEGEE, per germline. CDR3 nucleotide sequence: TGTGCCAGCAGCAACAGGGTCTATGGCTACACCTTC. Translated: CASSNRVYGYTF.

The chain combines TRBV7-8 with TRBJ1-1; possible D gene TRBD1, 6 bases. Deletions cut 5 bases from V and 11 bases from J, with 15 bases between. The germline gives CDR1 SGHVS, CDR2 FQNEAQ. CDR3 length equals 12 residues. The CDR3 DNA reads as TGTGCCAGCAGCCTCGAGGGGGTTGCCGCTTTCTTT. It encodes CASSLEGVAAFF.

The table lists this clone with a few counts. The chain has TRBV15 and TRBJ1-1; no definite D call. The V end lost 6 bases, the J end lost 5 bases, and 16 bases lay between the germline ends. CDR3 length equals 14 residues. CDR1 LNHNV and CDR2 YYDKDF come from the germline V gene (reference sequence). CDR3 coding DNA: TGTGCCACCAGTAGTCCGGGGAGACGGACTGAAGCTTTCTTT. Translation: CATSSPGRRTEAFF.

J is TRBJ2-5 and V is TRBV6-2 or TRBV6-3; D might be TRBD1 or TRBD2, each matching 7 bases. Trimming stripped 8 bases from V and 9 bases from J, with 34 bases between. The CDR3 covers 18 residues. In germline, CDR1 is MNHEY, CDR2 SVGEGT. The CDR3 reads CASGQGGAKGVEGYAQYF. The CDR3 nucleotides read TGTGCCAGCGGCCAGGGGGGGGCAAAAGGGGTTGAAGGGTACGCCCAGTACTTC.

This chain's CDR3 is CASHSTANYGYTF. CDR3 nucleotides: TGTGCCAGTCACTCGACAGCTAACTATGGCTACACCTTC. The genes are TRBV19 and TRBJ1-2; D perhaps matches TRBD1 (5 bases). Per the germline V gene, CDR1 is LNHDA and CDR2 is SQIVND (reference sequence). The CDR3 contains 13 residues. V dropped 8 bases and J dropped 0 bases, with 10 bases sitting between them.

The rearrangement uses TRBV27 and TRBJ1-6, with D hard to call. V was clipped by 6 bases and J by 7 bases, with 16 bases between them. The CDR3 contains 15 residues. Germline V gene sequence: CDR1 MNHEY, CDR2 SMNVEV (reference sequence). CDR3 DNA sequence: TGTGCCAGCAGGGTCTCCGGGTTGATCAATTCACCCCTCCACTTT. Protein product: CASRVSGLINSPLHF.

This clone has just one count. The chain links TRBV6-1 to TRBJ1-5, with a weak D call TRBD1 (5 bases). In germline, CDR1 is MNHNS, CDR2 SASEGT. The CDR3 totals 16 residues. Trimming took 1 base from V and 7 from J, leaving 17 bases between them. This CDR3 reads CASSEGLWGEVQPQHF. The CDR3 region has the DNA TGTGCCAGCAGTGAAGGGTTATGGGGGGAAGTCCAGCCCCAGCATTTT.

As concerns this clone: Its ends do not fully match the called genes, so a read error is possible. The sample holds other DNA sequences that translate to the same CDR3. This rearrangement joins TRBV6-5 to TRBJ1-5, with 8 nucleotides matching TRBD1. In germline, CDR1 is MNHEY, CDR2 SVGAGI. The CDR3 loop spans 14 amino acids. CDR3 sequence: CASQQGASNQPQHF. In DNA form, the CDR3 reads TGTGCCTCACAGCAGGGGGCTAGCAATCAGCCTCAGCATTTT.

The rearrangement links TRBV7-2 to TRBJ2-5; D perhaps matches TRBD2 (7 bases). V lost 4 bases and J 4 bases, leaving 16 bases between the germline ends. Germline lookup yields CDR1 SGHTA and CDR2 FQGNSA. This CDR3 has 15 amino acids. The CDR3 DNA sequence: TGTGCCAGCAGCTCCATCTTCGCGGGGGCAGAGACCCAGTACTTC. Residues: CASSSIFAGAETQYF.